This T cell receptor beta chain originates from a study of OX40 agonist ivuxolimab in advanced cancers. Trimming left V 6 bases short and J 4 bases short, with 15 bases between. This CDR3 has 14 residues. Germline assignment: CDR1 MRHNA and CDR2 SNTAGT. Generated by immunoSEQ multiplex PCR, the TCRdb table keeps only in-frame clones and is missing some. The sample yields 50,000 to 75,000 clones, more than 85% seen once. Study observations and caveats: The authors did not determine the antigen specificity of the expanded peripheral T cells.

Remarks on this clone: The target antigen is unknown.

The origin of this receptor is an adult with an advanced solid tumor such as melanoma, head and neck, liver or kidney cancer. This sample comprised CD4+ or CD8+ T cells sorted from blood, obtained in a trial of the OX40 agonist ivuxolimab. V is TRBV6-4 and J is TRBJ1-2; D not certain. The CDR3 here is CASRPYPDGYGYTF. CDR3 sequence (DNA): TGTGCCAGCAGGCCCTATCCGGACGGCTATGGCTACACCTTC.